These 5 T cell receptor beta chains were sequenced from one sample in a study of OX40 agonist ivuxolimab in advanced cancers. Clones were read by immunoSEQ multiplex PCR, and TCRdb kept only the in-frame ones, dropping some. Found here are about 150,000 clones, 94% of them singletons; the top ten hold about 0.31%. The sample here was CD4+ or CD8+ T cells sorted from blood, taken in a trial of the OX40 agonist ivuxolimab. All receptors derive from an adult with an advanced solid tumor such as melanoma, head and neck, liver or kidney cancer.

This chain uses TRBV9 with TRBJ1-4; D ambiguous. Trimming removed 0 bases at V and 0 bases at J, with 6 bases between. In germline, CDR1 is SGDLS, CDR2 YYNGEE. The CDR3 has 15 residues. Here the CDR3 DNA reads TGTGCCAGCAGCGTAGGGTCGGCAACTAATGAAAAACTGTTTTTT. Its protein is CASSVGSATNEKLFF.

This chain uses TRBV5-6 with TRBJ1-1; D perhaps matches TRBD1 (5 bases). This CDR3 is built from 15 residues. Trimming shortened V by 0 bases and J by 3 bases, and 12 bases separated the two germline ends. The germline CDR1 and CDR2 sequences are SGHDT and YYEEEE. DNA for the CDR3: TGTGCCAGCAGCTTGGCCGGGGGTTGGGACACTGAAGCTTTCTTT. Translated: CASSLAGGWDTEAFF.

The chain carries TRBV5-1 and TRBJ2-5; TRBD1 or TRBD2 may be the D gene (6 bases each). Trimming removed 2 bases at V and 4 bases at J, with 15 bases between. CDR1 and CDR2 from the germline V gene are SGHRS and YFSETQ. The CDR3 contains 15 residues. The CDR3 DNA follows: TGCGCCAGCAGCTTCACCGGGGGCGGGTTAGAGACCCAGTACTTC. It specifies CASSFTGGGLETQYF. The entire variable domain, with the rest obtained from reference TRBV5-1 and TRBJ2-5, is as follows: KAGVTQTPRYLIKTRGQQVTLSCSPISGHRSVSWYQQTPGQGLQFLFEYFSETQRNKGNFPGRFSGRQFSNSRSEMNVSTLELGDSALYLCASSFTGGGLETQYFGPGTRLLVL.

The chain uses TRBV27 and TRBJ2-7, with 8 bases aligning to TRBD2. Germline loops: CDR1 MNHEY, CDR2 SMNVEV (reference sequence). This CDR3 is 15 amino acids long. Losses at the gene ends were 3 bases for V and 0 bases for J; bases not matched to a gene: 4. The CDR3 protein is CASSFKGLGSYEQYF. CDR3 nucleotides: TGTGCCAGCAGTTTTAAGGGACTAGGCTCCTACGAGCAGTACTTC.

V gene TRBV6-5 combines with J gene TRBJ1-2, with 7 bases aligning to TRBD1. This CDR3 comprises 13 residues. J gave up 5 bases and V 6 bases, and 6 bases lay outside the gene matches. Germline V lookup: CDR1 MNHEY, CDR2 SVGAGI. The CDR3 loop reads CASSWAGQYGYTF. DNA of the CDR3: TGTGCCAGCAGCTGGGCGGGACAGTATGGCTACACCTTC.